This entry describes one T cell receptor (beta chain). Its matching antigen is unknown. This sample is drawn from a study of OX40 agonist ivuxolimab in advanced cancers. In the study overall: Past anti-PD-1, anti-PD-L1 or anti-CTLA-4 therapy was accepted, and 40% to 50% had received some. Study results and limitations: Among the lowest levels of clonal expansion were found in partial responders at 0.1-3.0 mg/kg. Average numbers of expanded clones were greater in CD8+ T cells than in CD4+.

Profiling relied on immunoSEQ multiplex PCR, and the TCRdb table lists in-frame clones only, not all of them. Of about 62,000 clones listed, roughly 80% are singletons. Germline V CDR1 and CDR2: MDHEN, SYDVKM. The CDR3 has 15 amino acids. V lost 5 bases, J lost 2 bases, and 14 bases lay in between. Samples were taken at baseline and on day 1 of cycles 4 and 7. Sequenced here: CD4+ or CD8+ T cells sorted from blood, sampled in a trial of the OX40 agonist ivuxolimab. The chain recombines TRBV28 with TRBJ2-3; D is perhaps TRBD2 (7 bases). This clonotype was sampled from an adult with an advanced solid tumor such as melanoma, head and neck, liver or kidney cancer. The CDR3 region is CASSPRGGSTDTQYF. The CDR3 DNA is TGTGCCAGCAGTCCGAGGGGGGGATCCACAGATACGCAGTATTTT.